Following are 8 T cell receptor beta chains from one sample sequenced in a study of identical twins' blood T cells (dated by TCRdb to the early 2010s). Library preparation employed 5' RACE. Sequencer: Illumina Genome Analyzer IIx. TCRdb ran its own pipeline on the public reads, namely fastp trimming at Q25 and MiXCR clone calling, and kept in-frame beta chains. CDR3 protein sequences are deduplicated, and each keeps its most common genes and DNA. The sample data list a few hundred thousand distinct CDR3 sequences, and approximately 30% of these were observed just once. In total, the top ten clones hold about 6% of the sample. The sequenced sample was PBMCs. The receptors were sampled from a woman aged 18 to 50 in good health.

This clonotype was found a few times. J is TRBJ1-2 and V is TRBV29-1; perhaps TRBD1 as D (6 bases). With 4 bases removed from V and 2 bases from J, the gap between germline ends came to 11 bases. Germline assignment: CDR1 SQVTM and CDR2 ANQGSEA. CDR3 length: 13 residues. DNA for the CDR3: TGCAGCGTTGTCCGTCAGGGGAACTATGGCTACACCTTC. Translated: CSVVRQGNYGYTF.

This clonotype occurred a few times. V is TRBV19 and J is TRBJ1-1, with no clear D. The CDR3 runs to 12 residues. CDR1 and CDR2 from the germline V gene are LNHDA and SQIVND (reference sequence). Trimming cost V 3 bases and J 9 bases, with 11 bases left between them. The CDR3 loop is CASSMQSPQAFF. In DNA form, the CDR3 reads TGTGCCAGTAGTATGCAATCCCCTCAAGCTTTCTTT.

The CDR3, as DNA: TGTGCCATCAGGGACGGGACCTACGAGCAGTACTTC. Protein product: CAIRDGTYEQYF. This chain links TRBV10-3 with TRBJ2-7; the D gene is possibly TRBD2 (5 bases). V was cut by 6 bases and J by 2 bases, with 8 bases left in between. Germline V gene lookup returns CDR1 ENHRY and CDR2 SYGVKD. This CDR3 contains 12 residues.

This clonotype was counted between two and nine times. This chain joins TRBV5-1 and TRBJ2-2; D gene unclear. The V end was cut by 4 bases, the J end by 6 bases, with 10 bases between. Germline lookup yields CDR1 SGHRS and CDR2 YFSETQ. CDR3 length: 13 residues. The CDR3, as DNA: TGCGCCAGCAGCCCCCTTCCGGCCGGGGAGCTGTTTTTT. Amino acids: CASSPLPAGELFF.

The J gene is TRBJ2-2, the V gene TRBV5-1; 7 nucleotides agree with TRBD2. This CDR3 spans 15 amino acids. V lost 5 bases to trimming and J lost 5 bases; unmatched junction nucleotides: 9. The germline gives CDR1 SGHRS, CDR2 YFSETQ. CDR3 region: CASSAGETWTGELFF. CDR3 coding DNA: TGCGCCAGCAGTGCGGGGGAGACGTGGACCGGGGAGCTGTTTTTT.

This clonotype was picked up one time. The chain uses TRBV20-1 and TRBJ1-2; TRBD1 might be the D (6 bases). This CDR3 has 12 residues. Trimming cost V 5 bases and J 2 bases, with 9 bases left between them. Germline V gives CDR1 DFQATT, CDR2 SNEGSKA (reference sequence). CDR3 loop: CSAWGLNYGYTF. The CDR3 DNA reads TGCAGTGCTTGGGGGCTAAACTATGGCTACACCTTC.

The rearrangement links TRBV19 to TRBJ2-7, with 7 bases matching TRBD2. Germline V gene lookup returns CDR1 LNHDA and CDR2 SQIVND (reference sequence). Unmatched junction bases numbered 10, after V lost 5 bases and J lost 3 bases. There are 15 residues in the CDR3. DNA for the CDR3: TGTGCCAGTAGTCCCCCGGGGAGGGCGGGCTACGAGCAGTACTTC. Its protein is CASSPPGRAGYEQYF.

The chain has TRBV11-2 and TRBJ1-3; perhaps TRBD1 as D (5 bases). CDR3 length: 18 residues. Trimming left V 1 base short and J 0 bases short, with 16 bases between. Per the germline V gene, CDR1 is SGHAT and CDR2 is FQNNGV. The CDR3 region has the DNA TGTGCCAGCAGCTTAGGGGGGGGATGGCGCAACTCTGGAAACACCATATATTTT. It is translated as CASSLGGGWRNSGNTIYF. The variable domain in full, with the rest retrieved from reference TRBV11-2 and TRBJ1-3, is EAGVAQSPRYKIIEKRQSVAFWCNPISGHATLYWYQQILGQGPKLLIQFQNNGVVDDSQLPKDRFSAERLKGVDSTLKIQPAKLEDSAVYLCASSLGGGWRNSGNTIYFGEGSWLTVV.